The 6 T cell receptor beta chains in this list originate from one sample, sequenced in a study of blood T cells in healthy people across ages. Combining a sample-barcoded 5' primer with a J-beta primer mix, a second PCR ran for 7 to 11 cycles. TCRdb re-derived calls from the 5' RACE reads in MiXCR, one entry per CDR3 protein. The data contain about 810,000 distinct CDR3 sequences, under 40% of them singletons. What was sequenced was blood. The source is a young man in good health.

For the CDR3, the DNA is TGCAGTGCTAGAGATCCACAGGGTGTCAGGAACTATGGCTACACCTTC. It encodes CSARDPQGVRNYGYTF. The chain combines TRBV20-1 with TRBJ1-2, with D possibly TRBD1 on 6 matching bases. Deletions cut 0 bases from V and 2 bases from J, with 16 bases between. This CDR3 comprises 16 residues. Germline-derived CDR1 and CDR2 are DFQATT and SNEGSKA (reference sequence).

This clonotype was seen a few times. V gene TRBV5-1 combines with J gene TRBJ2-5, with 10 bases matching TRBD2. V lost 1 base, J lost 5 bases, and 5 bases stayed unmatched. The CDR3 consists of 15 residues. Germline CDR1 SGHRS, CDR2 YFSETQ. CDR3 protein: CASSLSLAGEETQYF. CDR3 coding DNA: TGCGCCAGCAGCTTGAGCCTAGCGGGGGAGGAGACCCAGTACTTC.

This clonotype was observed many times. The DNA of the CDR3 is TGCAGTGCTATACTCGAGACCCAGTACTTC. It encodes CSAILETQYF. The J gene is TRBJ2-5, the V gene TRBV20-1, with D uncertain. Looked up from germline, CDR1 is DFQATT and CDR2 is SNEGSKA (reference sequence). The CDR3 totals 10 residues. V gave up 4 bases and J gave up 5 bases, with 5 bases separating them.

Ten or more counts support this clonotype. V usage is TRBV2 and J usage is TRBJ2-4, with 9 bases lining up with TRBD1. V was clipped by 6 bases and J by 1 base; unmatched bases: 7. Germline V gives CDR1 SNHLY, CDR2 FYNNEI. There are 16 residues in the CDR3. As DNA, the CDR3 is TGTGCCAGCAGAGTGGGGACAGGGCTGGCCAAAAACATTCAGTACTTC. Protein: CASRVGTGLAKNIQYF.

J is TRBJ2-7 and V is TRBV7-8, with a possible D match to TRBD2 (6 bases). Trimming took off 4 bases at V and 3 bases at J, with 10 bases between the two ends. The CDR3 extends over 13 amino acids. CDR1 and CDR2 from the germline V gene are SGHVS and FQNEAQ. This CDR3 is CASSSRLDYEQYF. CDR3 bases: TGTGCCAGCAGCTCAAGACTAGACTACGAGCAGTACTTC.

The genes are TRBV9 and TRBJ2-5; D may be TRBD1 (6 bases). Looked up from germline, CDR1 is SGDLS and CDR2 is YYNGEE. This CDR3 contains 15 residues. Trimming removed 4 bases at V and 4 bases at J, with 17 bases between. The DNA of the CDR3 is TGTGCCAGCAGCAAGGGGCCAGGGGAACGAGAGACCCAGTACTTC. Its translation: CASSKGPGERETQYF.